The present TCR beta chain was sequenced within a study of shared clonotypes between healthy human individuals (dated by TCRdb to the early 2020s). Background on the whole study: The cohort comprised a couple of women and three men aged 18 to 49 years. For each donor, three plates each were used for CD4 naive and CD4 memory, two plates were used for CD8 naive, and one plate was used for CD8 memory. To estimate repertoire size and how much clonotype sharing occurs between individuals, the study deeply sequenced the blood TCR repertoires of roughly 5 healthy adults. To increase sequencing depth and limit assay-specific biases, different laboratories used diverse techniques to prepare libraries and sequence TCR repertoires. Between about 0.8 and 9 billion PBMCs per donor were obtained by leukapheresis. Study-wide findings and limitations: Incomplete sequencing was indicated by rarefaction of sorted-subset datasets, despite the large sequencing depth. Larger estimated clonotype richness was generally found for naive subsets than for memory subsets. Compared with non-shared clonotypes, the clonotypes found in all four sorted-subset donors had higher generation probabilities. Across a few donors, about 5.2% of naive CD4, approximately 4% of naive CD8, approximately 2.5% of memory CD4, and about 0.4% of memory CD8 clonotypes were shared. The genetic and exposure-history diversity represented was limited by the small number of donors. Sampling was restricted to blood, and TCR repertoires in tissue are likely to differ from TCR repertoires in blood. Based on pairwise subsampling, the degree of clonotype sharing among donors was expected to be affected by sequencing depth.

The CDR3 covers 14 residues, taking in both the cysteine and the phenylalanine. Only the CDR3 DNA is retained, 42 bases long and in frame from the first base. Using the deep immunoSEQ assay, TCR CDR3 regions were amplified from genomic DNA by multiplex PCR. Extracted genomic DNA from each cell subset was spread evenly across all wells of several immunoSEQ 96-well plates, with each plate serving as a replicate. For sorted subsets, roughly 200 ng of genomic DNA, equivalent to 25,000 to 35,000 T cell genomes, went into each replicate PCR. Purified libraries were measured with a Qubit 3.0 fluorometer, size-checked on a Bioanalyzer 2100, and measured again with the KAPA Library Quantification kit. Each immunoSEQ 96-well plate was sequenced on its own single-read 150-cycle Illumina NextSeq 550 flow cell. The paper's processing steps were these. Because only junctional sequences without quality scores were contained in the immunoSEQ output, filtering matching that applied to full-length reads could not be performed. To assign V/J genes and CDR3, sequences were annotated against IMGT germline references using PyIR, a Python wrapper for IgBLAST v1.9. Reads with weak V/J assignments (E-value above 1e-6), missing CDR3, stop codons, out-of-frame junctions, or ambiguous translated residues were removed. V3J clonotypes were defined by identical inferred V gene, J gene, and CDR3 amino acid sequence. The percentage overlap between two repertoires was calculated by dividing the number of shared unique clonotypes by the size of the smaller repertoire. RTK rarefaction, the Chao1 estimator, and Recon v2.1 estimates of unobserved clonotypes were used to assess repertoire richness. For all TCRbeta clonotypes obtained by the gDNA method from a handful of donors, generation probabilities were computed with OLGA. The table comes from immuneACCESS by way of TCRdb, which keeps in-frame sequences with V and J called. Part of the clones is missing from these tables; in studies checked, under half for an unresolved V gene and the rest for unknown reasons. V, J and clone size are those of that table, while D and trimming were read from the DNA. The sample records about 2,500,000 clones, around 90% of which are singletons. The ten top clones hold over 0.12% of the sample.

With respect to this clone: No antigen is known for it. No per-base quality is available; no much larger clone lies one base away.

Healthy HIV-negative adults with no recently reported acute infections or vaccinations were included as donors. Only Caucasian adults living in Nashville, Tennessee, USA were represented among the donors. CD4+ T cells were enriched by magnetic negative selection, after which naive cells were positively selected on CD45RA and the negative fraction was taken as the memory subset. Blood was collected by leukapheresis, and PBMCs were isolated by Ficoll-Histopaque density gradient centrifugation and then cryopreserved in liquid nitrogen vapor phase. Purity and quantity of every magnetically sorted T cell population were checked by analytical flow cytometry. Each sorted fraction had its genomic DNA isolated and then quantified by UV absorbance on a Nanodrop 2000c.

The sequence joins TRBV21-1 to TRBJ1-4; TRBD1 is taken as the D call from the table, unchecked against the DNA. TRBV21-1 corresponds to a pseudogene. The specimen was naive CD4+ T cells sorted from blood. The sample's cell subset or site label, in plain terms: CD45RA+ positively selected. The receptor's source is a young man in good health. The DNA is as follows: TGTGCCAGCTCCATACAGGGGAATAATGAAAAACTGTTTTTT. It specifies CASSIQGNNEKLFF.